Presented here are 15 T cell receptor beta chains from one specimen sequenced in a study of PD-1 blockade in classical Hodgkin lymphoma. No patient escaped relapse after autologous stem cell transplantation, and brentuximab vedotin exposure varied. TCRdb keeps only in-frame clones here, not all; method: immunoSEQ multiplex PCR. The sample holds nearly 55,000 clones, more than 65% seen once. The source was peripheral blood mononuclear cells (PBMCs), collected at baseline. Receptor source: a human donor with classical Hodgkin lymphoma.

The CDR3, as DNA: TGTGCCAGCAGCCGACGGCCAGCGGGAGCATCCTACAATGAGCAGTTCTTC. This encodes CASSRRPAGASYNEQFF. V usage is TRBV13 and J usage is TRBJ2-1; 8 bases map to TRBD2. The CDR3 is 17 residues long. V gave up 5 bases and J gave up 1 base; unmatched junction bases: 10. Looked up from germline, CDR1 is PRHDT and CDR2 is FYEKMQ (reference sequence). The full variable domain, completed using reference TRBV13 and TRBJ2-1, is AAGVIQSPRHLIKEKRETATLKCYPIPRHDTVYWYQQGPGQDPQFLISFYEKMQSDKGSIPDRFSAQQFSDYHSELNMSSLELGDSALYFCASSRRPAGASYNEQFFGPGTRLTVL.

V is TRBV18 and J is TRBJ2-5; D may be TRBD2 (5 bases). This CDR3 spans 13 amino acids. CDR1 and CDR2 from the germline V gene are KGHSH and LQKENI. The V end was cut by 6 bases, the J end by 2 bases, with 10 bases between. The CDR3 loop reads CASSPGLQETQYF. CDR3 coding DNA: TGTGCCAGCTCGCCTGGACTTCAAGAGACCCAGTACTTC.

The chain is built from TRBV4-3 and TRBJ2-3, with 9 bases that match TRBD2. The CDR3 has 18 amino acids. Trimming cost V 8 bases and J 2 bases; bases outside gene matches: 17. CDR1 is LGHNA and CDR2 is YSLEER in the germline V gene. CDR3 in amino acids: CASSQRGGLAGTTDTQYF. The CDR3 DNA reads TGCGCCAGCTCTCAGAGGGGGGGGCTAGCGGGAACCACAGATACGCAGTATTTT.

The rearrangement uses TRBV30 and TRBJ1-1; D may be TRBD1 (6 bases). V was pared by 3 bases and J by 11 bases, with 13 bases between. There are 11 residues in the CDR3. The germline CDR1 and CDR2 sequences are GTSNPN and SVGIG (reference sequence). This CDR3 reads CAWSGTGSAFF. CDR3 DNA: TGTGCCTGGAGCGGAACAGGGAGCGCTTTCTTT.

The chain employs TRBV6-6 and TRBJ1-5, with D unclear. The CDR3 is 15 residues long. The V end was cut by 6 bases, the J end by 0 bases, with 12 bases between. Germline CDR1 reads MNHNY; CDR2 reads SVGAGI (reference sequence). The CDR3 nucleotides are TGTGCCAGCAGGCAGCAAGTATATAGCAATCAGCCCCAGCATTTT. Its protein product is CASRQQVYSNQPQHF.

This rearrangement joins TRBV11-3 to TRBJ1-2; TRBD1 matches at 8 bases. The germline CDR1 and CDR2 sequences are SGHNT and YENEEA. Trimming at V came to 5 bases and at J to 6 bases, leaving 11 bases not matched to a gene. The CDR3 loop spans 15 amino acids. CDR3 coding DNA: TGTGCCAGCAGCCAATGGACAGGGCGGTCTGATGGCTACACCTTC. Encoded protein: CASSQWTGRSDGYTF.

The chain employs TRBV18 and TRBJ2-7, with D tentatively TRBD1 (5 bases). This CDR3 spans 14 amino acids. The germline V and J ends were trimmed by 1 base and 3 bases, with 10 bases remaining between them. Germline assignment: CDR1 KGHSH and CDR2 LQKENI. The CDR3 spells CASSPQGSIYEQYV. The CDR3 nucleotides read TGTGCCAGCTCACCACAGGGGTCGATCTACGAGCAGTACGTC.

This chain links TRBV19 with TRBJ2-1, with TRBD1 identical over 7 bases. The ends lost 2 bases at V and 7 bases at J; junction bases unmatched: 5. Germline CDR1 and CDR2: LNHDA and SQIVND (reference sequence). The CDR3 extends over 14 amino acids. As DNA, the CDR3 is TGTGCCAGTAGTATATGGCCACAGGGGAATGAGCAGTTCTTC. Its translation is CASSIWPQGNEQFF.

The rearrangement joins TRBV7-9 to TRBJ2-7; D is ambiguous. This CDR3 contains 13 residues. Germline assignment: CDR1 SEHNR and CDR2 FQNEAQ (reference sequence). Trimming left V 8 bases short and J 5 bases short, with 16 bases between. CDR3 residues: CASQETGGHEQYF. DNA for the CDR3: TGTGCCAGCCAGGAGACGGGTGGTCACGAGCAGTACTTC.

CDR3: CASSDGLATDTQYF. In DNA form, the CDR3 reads TGTGCCAGCAGTGACGGACTAGCGACAGATACGCAGTATTTT. The chain joins TRBV6-4 to TRBJ2-3; 9 nucleotides align to TRBD2. This CDR3 spans 14 amino acids. Germline V gene sequence: CDR1 MRHNA, CDR2 SNTAGT. V trimming: 2 bases; J trimming: 3 bases; junction bases outside the gene matches: 0.

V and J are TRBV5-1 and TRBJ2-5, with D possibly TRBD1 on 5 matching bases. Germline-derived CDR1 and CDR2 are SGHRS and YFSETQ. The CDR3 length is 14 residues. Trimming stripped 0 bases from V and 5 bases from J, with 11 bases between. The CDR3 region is CASSLGRVQETQYF. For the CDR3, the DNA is TGCGCCAGCAGCTTGGGCAGGGTCCAGGAGACCCAGTACTTC. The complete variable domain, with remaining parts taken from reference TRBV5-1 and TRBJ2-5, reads KAGVTQTPRYLIKTRGQQVTLSCSPISGHRSVSWYQQTPGQGLQFLFEYFSETQRNKGNFPGRFSGRQFSNSRSEMNVSTLELGDSALYLCASSLGRVQETQYFGPGTRLLVL.

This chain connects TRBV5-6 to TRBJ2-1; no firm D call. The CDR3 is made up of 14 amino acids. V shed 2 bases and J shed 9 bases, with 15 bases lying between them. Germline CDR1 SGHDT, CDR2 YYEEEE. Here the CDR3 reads CASSLRQWISEQFF. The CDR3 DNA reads TGTGCCAGCAGCTTAAGGCAATGGATCAGTGAGCAGTTCTTC.

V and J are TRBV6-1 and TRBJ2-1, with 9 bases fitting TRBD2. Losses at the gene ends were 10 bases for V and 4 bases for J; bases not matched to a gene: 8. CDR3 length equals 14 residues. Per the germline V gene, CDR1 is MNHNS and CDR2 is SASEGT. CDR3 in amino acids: CAIVSGSRYNEQFF. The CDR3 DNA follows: TGTGCCATCGTTAGCGGGAGCCGGTACAATGAGCAGTTCTTC.

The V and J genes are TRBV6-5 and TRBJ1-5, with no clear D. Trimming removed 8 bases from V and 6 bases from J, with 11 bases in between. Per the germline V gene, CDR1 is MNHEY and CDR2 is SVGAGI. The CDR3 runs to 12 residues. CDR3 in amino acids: CASAGIGQPQHF. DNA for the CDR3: TGTGCCAGCGCGGGGATCGGTCAGCCCCAGCATTTT.

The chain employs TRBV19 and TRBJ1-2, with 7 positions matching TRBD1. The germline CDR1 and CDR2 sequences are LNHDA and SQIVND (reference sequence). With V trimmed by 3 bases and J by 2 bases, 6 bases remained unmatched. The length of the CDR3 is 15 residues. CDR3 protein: CASSMVGTANYGYTF. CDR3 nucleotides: TGTGCCAGTAGTATGGTTGGGACAGCAAACTATGGCTACACCTTC.